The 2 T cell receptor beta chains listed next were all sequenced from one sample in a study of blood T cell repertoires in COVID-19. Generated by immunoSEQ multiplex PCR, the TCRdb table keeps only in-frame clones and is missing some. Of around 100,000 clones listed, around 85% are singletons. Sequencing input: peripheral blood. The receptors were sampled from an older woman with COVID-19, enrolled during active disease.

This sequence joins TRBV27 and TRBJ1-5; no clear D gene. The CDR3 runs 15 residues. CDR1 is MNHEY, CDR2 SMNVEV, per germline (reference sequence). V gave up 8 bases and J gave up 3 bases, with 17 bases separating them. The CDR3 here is CASQIRRSFNQPQHF. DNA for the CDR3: TGTGCCAGCCAAATTCGACGGAGCTTCAATCAGCCCCAGCATTTT.

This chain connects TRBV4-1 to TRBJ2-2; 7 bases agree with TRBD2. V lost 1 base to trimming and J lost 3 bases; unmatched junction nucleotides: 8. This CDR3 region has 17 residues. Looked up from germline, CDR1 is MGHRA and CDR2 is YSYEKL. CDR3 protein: CASSQGRGRLYTGELFF. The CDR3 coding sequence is TGCGCCAGCAGCCAAGGGCGGGGGAGGCTCTACACCGGGGAGCTGTTTTTT.